The next 29 T cell receptor beta chains were all read from a single sample in a study of blood T cell repertoires in COVID-19. Sequencing was performed with immunoSEQ multiplex PCR; in TCRdb, only in-frame clones are kept and a portion is missing. This repertoire shows around 140,000 clones, approximately 85% found once; its top ten account for roughly 2.6%. The sequencing input was peripheral blood. These receptors were taken from a human donor with acute or convalescent COVID-19. The donor label of this sample is uncertain.

The CDR3 protein is CATSDPTGANYGYTF. In DNA form, the CDR3 reads TGTGCCACCAGTGACCCGACAGGGGCTAACTATGGCTACACCTTC. V is TRBV24-1 and J is TRBJ1-2; 8 bases fit TRBD1. The CDR3 has 15 residues. The J segment lost 0 bases and the V segment lost 4 bases, leaving 3 bases of the junction unmatched. CDR1 KGHDR and CDR2 SFDVKD come from the germline V gene.

The chain joins TRBV30 to TRBJ1-2; perhaps TRBD1 as D (6 bases). Germline-derived CDR1 and CDR2 are GTSNPN and SVGIG (reference sequence). There are 15 residues in the CDR3. V lost 2 bases, J lost 3 bases, and 16 bases lay in between. The CDR3 loop is CAWSLQGWGDYGYTF. CDR3 coding DNA: TGTGCCTGGAGTCTACAGGGTTGGGGCGACTATGGCTACACCTTC.

The chain uses TRBV6-5 and TRBJ2-1; TRBD1 matches 9 bases. The CDR3 length is 15 residues. Trimming took 5 bases from V and 2 from J; bases not matched to a gene: 4. Germline V gene data show CDR1 as MNHEY and CDR2 as SVGAGI. In DNA, the CDR3 is TGTGCCAGCAGTAAGGGACAGGGCACCTACAATGAGCAGTTCTTC. Its protein product is CASSKGQGTYNEQFF.

This sequence joins TRBV5-4 and TRBJ2-5, with 11 bases fitting TRBD1. V lost 1 base, J lost 12 bases, and 8 bases stayed unmatched. The germline CDR1 and CDR2 sequences are SGHNT and YYREEE (reference sequence). CDR3 size: 14 residues. The CDR3 region is CASSLLGTGGQEYF. The CDR3 bases are TGTGCCAGCAGCTTGCTAGGGACAGGGGGTCAGGAGTACTTC.

The rearrangement uses TRBV6-1 and TRBJ1-5; possibly TRBD1 for D (5 bases). V lost 5 bases and J lost 4, with 12 bases in between. CDR3 length equals 14 residues. Germline lookup yields CDR1 MNHNS and CDR2 SASEGT. CDR3 nucleotide sequence: TGTGCCAGCAGTAGGGCCGACAGTAATCAGCCCCAGCATTTT. Translating gives CASSRADSNQPQHF.

The chain links TRBV5-1 to TRBJ2-5; 15 nucleotides align to TRBD2. Trimming cost V 3 bases and J 3 bases; bases outside gene matches: 6. CDR1 is SGHRS and CDR2 is YFSETQ in the germline V gene. This CDR3 has 17 residues. The CDR3, as DNA: TGCGCCAGCAGCTGGGGACTAGCGGGGGGCCGAGAAGAGACCCAGTACTTC. Residues: CASSWGLAGGREETQYF.

This sequence joins TRBV19 and TRBJ2-1, with 8 bases fitting TRBD1. Per germline, CDR1 LNHDA and CDR2 SQIVND (reference sequence). This CDR3 contains 14 residues. Germline trimming cut 5 bases from V and 7 bases from J; bases unmatched to any gene: 7. As DNA, the CDR3 is TGTGCCAGTAGTCCGACAGGGGCAGGTAATGAGCAGTTCTTC. Translation gives CASSPTGAGNEQFF.

The chain joins TRBV7-9 to TRBJ1-2, with TRBD1 identical over 12 bases. The trim removed 5 bases at V and 2 bases at J, leaving 6 bases unmatched. Germline values: CDR1 SEHNR, CDR2 FQNEAQ (reference sequence). The CDR3 covers 16 residues. In DNA, the CDR3 is TGTGCCAGCAGCCGAGGGGGACAGGGGGCAAACTATGGCTACACCTTC. Protein: CASSRGGQGANYGYTF. Full variable domain (rest looked up from reference TRBV7-9 and TRBJ1-2): DTGVSQNPRHKITKRGQNVTFRCDPISEHNRLYWYRQTLGQGPEFLTYFQNEAQLEKSRLLSDRFSAERPKGSFSTLEIQRTEQGDSAMYLCASSRGGQGANYGYTFGSGTRLTVV.

This rearrangement joins TRBV19 to TRBJ1-2, with TRBD1 as a possible D gene (6 bases). The germline V and J ends were trimmed by 6 bases and 8 bases, with 16 bases remaining between them. The germline V gene has CDR1 LNHDA and CDR2 SQIVND (reference sequence). The CDR3 spans 13 residues. In nucleotides, the CDR3 is TGTGCCAGTAGGTTGGGGGCAGGGGAAGGCTACACCTTC. It specifies CASRLGAGEGYTF. Full variable domain (missing parts from reference TRBV19 and TRBJ1-2): DGGITQSPKYLFRKEGQNVTLSCEQNLNHDAMYWYRQDPGQGLRLIYYSQIVNDFQKGDIAEGYSVSREKKESFPLTVTSAQKNPTAFYLCASRLGAGEGYTFGSGTRLTVV.

V and J are TRBV29-1 and TRBJ2-3, with 9 bases identical to TRBD1. J was trimmed by 5 bases and V by 4 bases; bases with no gene match: 7. The germline V gene has CDR1 SQVTM and CDR2 ANQGSEA. The CDR3 covers 14 residues. CDR3 in DNA: TGCAGCGTTGTTACAGGGGGCTTTCAAGATACGCAGTATTTT. Amino acids: CSVVTGGFQDTQYF.

The gene calls are TRBV19 and TRBJ2-5; possibly TRBD1 for D (5 bases). The CDR3 is 15 residues long. V lost 5 bases, J lost 5 bases, and 18 bases lay in between. Germline lookup yields CDR1 LNHDA and CDR2 SQIVND (reference sequence). This CDR3 reads CASSWGTAGWETQYF. In DNA, the CDR3 is TGTGCCAGTAGTTGGGGCACGGCCGGATGGGAGACCCAGTACTTC.

The chain uses TRBV11-1 and TRBJ1-1; D not resolved. Trimming removed 4 bases from V and 4 bases from J, with 7 bases in between. CDR1 is SGHAT and CDR2 is FQDESV in the germline V gene (reference sequence). This CDR3 is built from 12 residues. The CDR3 coding sequence is TGTGCCAGCAGCTCTCCGGGCACTGAAGCTTTCTTT. Amino acids: CASSSPGTEAFF. The full variable domain, its missing parts supplied by reference TRBV11-1 and TRBJ1-1, is EAEVAQSPRYKITEKSQAVAFWCDPISGHATLYWYRQILGQGPELLVQFQDESVVDDSQLPKDRFSAERLKGVDSTLKIQPAELGDSAMYLCASSSPGTEAFFGQGTRLTVV.

The chain employs TRBV7-9 and TRBJ2-2, with D possibly being TRBD1 (6 bases). Germline V gene lookup returns CDR1 SEHNR and CDR2 FQNEAQ (reference sequence). This CDR3 region has 15 residues. The ends were cut back, 4 bases at V and 6 bases at J, with 15 bases in the middle. CDR3 amino acids: CASSSSGVSAGELFF. The CDR3 nucleotides are TGTGCCAGCAGCTCCTCAGGGGTTTCGGCCGGGGAGCTGTTTTTT.

CDR3 DNA: TGTGCCAGCCGACTACAGACGAACACTGAAGCTTTCTTT. It is translated as CASRLQTNTEAFF. This chain links TRBV2 with TRBJ1-1; D gene uncertain. The length of the CDR3 is 13 residues. The germline gives CDR1 SNHLY, CDR2 FYNNEI. V lost 8 bases to trimming and J lost 1 base, with 11 bases between them.

The gene calls are TRBV7-9 and TRBJ1-5; 7 nucleotides match TRBD1. J lost 4 bases, V lost 5 bases, and 11 bases had no gene match. The CDR3 length is 16 residues. CDR1 and CDR2 (germline): SEHNR, FQNEAQ (reference sequence). This chain's CDR3 is CASSTAGGQDNQPQHF. For the CDR3, the DNA is TGTGCCAGCAGCACCGCAGGAGGACAGGATAATCAGCCCCAGCATTTT.

V is TRBV9 and J is TRBJ2-5; D is perhaps TRBD1 (6 bases). The CDR3 consists of 15 residues. Trimming took 4 bases from V and 2 from J, leaving 15 bases between them. CDR1 SGDLS and CDR2 YYNGEE come from the germline V gene. CDR3 DNA: TGTGCCAGCAGCCCCTCGACAGGTTATCAAGAGACCCAGTACTTC. Its translation: CASSPSTGYQETQYF.

The V and J genes are TRBV6-5 and TRBJ2-3, with D possibly being TRBD2 (5 bases). V was clipped by 8 bases and J by 4 bases, with 19 bases between them. The CDR3 consists of 15 residues. Germline values: CDR1 MNHEY, CDR2 SVGAGI. For the CDR3, the DNA is TGTGCCAGCTCCCCTGTGGGTAGCGTATCAGATACGCAGTATTTT. Translating gives CASSPVGSVSDTQYF.

The V gene is TRBV4-2, the J gene TRBJ2-5, with D possibly TRBD2 on 5 matching bases. The V gene lost 0 bases and the J gene lost 1 base, with 12 bases spanning the gap. The CDR3 loop spans 16 amino acids. Germline V lookup: CDR1 LGHNA, CDR2 YNFKEQ. Here the CDR3 reads CASSQERSGIQETQYF. The DNA for the CDR3 is TGTGCCAGCAGCCAAGAGAGGAGCGGTATCCAAGAGACCCAGTACTTC.

The chain has TRBV19 and TRBJ1-3, with 10 bases matching TRBD1. CDR1 LNHDA and CDR2 SQIVND come from the germline V gene (reference sequence). The V segment lost 5 bases and the J segment 4 bases; nucleotides outside the gene matches: 5. This CDR3 spans 15 amino acids. CDR3 DNA sequence: TGTGCCAGTAGTCCGAGGGACAGGGGCGGAAACACCATATATTTT. It encodes CASSPRDRGGNTIYF.

The chain carries TRBV5-6 and TRBJ1-1; a possible D gene is TRBD1 (6 bases). Germline V gene data show CDR1 as SGHDT and CDR2 as YYEEEE. The CDR3 has 18 residues. The V gene lost 6 bases and the J gene lost 4 bases, with 28 bases spanning the gap. CDR3 in DNA: TGTGCCAGCACCTTCATCGGCGGGGGGCCACATACCATCACTGAAGCTTTCTTT. Encoded protein: CASTFIGGGPHTITEAFF.

The CDR3 spells CASSSAGGPREQYF. The CDR3 nucleotides read TGTGCCAGCAGCTCAGCGGGGGGGCCTCGGGAGCAGTACTTC. The J gene is TRBJ2-7, the V gene TRBV7-2; 10 nucleotides align to TRBD2. Germline CDR1 and CDR2: SGHTA and FQGNSA. Trimming at V came to 4 bases and at J to 7 bases, leaving 7 bases not matched to a gene. CDR3 length: 14 residues. Variable domain in full (rest from reference TRBV7-2 and TRBJ2-7): GAGVSQSPSNKVTEKGKDVELRCDPISGHTALYWYRQSLGQGLEFLIYFQGNSAPDKSGLPSDRFSAERTGGSVSTLTIQRTQQEDSAVYLCASSSAGGPREQYFGPGTRLTVT.

The chain employs TRBV18 and TRBJ1-3; perhaps TRBD1 as D (5 bases). CDR3 length equals 14 residues. Trimming left V 4 bases short and J 1 base short, with 8 bases between. In germline, CDR1 is KGHSH, CDR2 LQKENI. CDR3 sequence (DNA): TGTGCCAGCTCACTAAGGGGATCTGGAAACACCATATATTTT. This translates into CASSLRGSGNTIYF.

The V and J genes are TRBV18 and TRBJ1-5; D is unclear. The CDR3 loop spans 16 amino acids. CDR1 and CDR2 (germline): KGHSH, LQKENI. Trimming cost V 1 base and J 0 bases, with 10 bases left between them. For the CDR3, the DNA is TGTGCCAGCTCACCACGCGCGGCGGCTAGCAATCAGCCCCAGCATTTT. Its protein is CASSPRAAASNQPQHF.

The rearrangement uses TRBV7-2 and TRBJ2-5; a possible D gene is TRBD2 (6 bases). The CDR3 is 15 residues long. Deletions cut 4 bases from V and 4 bases from J, with 16 bases between. CDR1 is SGHTA and CDR2 is FQGNSA in the germline V gene. The CDR3 nucleotides read TGTGCCAGCAGCTCCCGGGACTTGGGGGGAGAGACCCAGTACTTC. Its protein is CASSSRDLGGETQYF.

This clone has a single count. This sequence joins TRBV30 and TRBJ2-3, with 10 bases fitting TRBD1. Germline V gene data show CDR1 as GTSNPN and CDR2 as SVGIG (reference sequence). J lost 3 bases, V lost 2 bases, and 5 bases had no gene match. The CDR3 spans 15 residues. CDR3: CAWSTWTGGTDTQYF. CDR3 bases: TGTGCCTGGAGTACCTGGACAGGGGGTACAGATACGCAGTATTTT.

This sequence joins TRBV6-5 and TRBJ2-1; tentatively, D is TRBD2 (6 bases). CDR3 size: 13 residues. V lost 5 bases and J 4 bases, leaving 9 bases between the germline ends. The germline gives CDR1 MNHEY, CDR2 SVGAGI. The CDR3 here is CASSPGRYNEQFF. Written as DNA, the CDR3 is TGTGCCAGCAGTCCCGGGAGATACAATGAGCAGTTCTTC.

The V gene is TRBV3-1 (or the pseudogene TRBV3-2), the J gene TRBJ1-1, with 7 bases matching TRBD1. With V trimmed by 9 bases and J by 3 bases, 4 bases remained unmatched. This CDR3 comprises 12 residues. Germline values: CDR1 LGHDT, CDR2 YNNKEL (reference sequence). In DNA, the CDR3 is TGTGCCAGTCAGGGGGATCACACTGAAGCTTTCTTT. This encodes CASQGDHTEAFF.

DNA of the CDR3: TGCGCCAGCAGCTTGGCGTCTAGCGGGAATGAGCAGTTCTTC. Its translation: CASSLASSGNEQFF. The chain joins TRBV5-1 to TRBJ2-1, with 8 bases that match TRBD2. This CDR3 contains 14 residues. Per germline, CDR1 SGHRS and CDR2 YFSETQ. J gave up 7 bases and V 0 bases, and 3 bases lay outside the gene matches. The full variable domain, completed using reference TRBV5-1 and TRBJ2-1, is KAGVTQTPRYLIKTRGQQVTLSCSPISGHRSVSWYQQTPGQGLQFLFEYFSETQRNKGNFPGRFSGRQFSNSRSEMNVSTLELGDSALYLCASSLASSGNEQFFGPGTRLTVL.

The CDR3 loop is CASSSGQGYGYTF. CDR3 in DNA: TGTGCCAGCAGCTCGGGACAGGGCTATGGCTACACCTTC. The chain couples TRBV3-1 (or the pseudogene TRBV3-2) to TRBJ1-2; 9 nucleotides agree with TRBD1. The junction had 2 bases not matched to a gene; V was cut back by 5 bases and J by 4 bases. CDR1 is LGHDT and CDR2 is YNNKEL in the germline V gene (reference sequence). The CDR3 loop spans 13 amino acids.